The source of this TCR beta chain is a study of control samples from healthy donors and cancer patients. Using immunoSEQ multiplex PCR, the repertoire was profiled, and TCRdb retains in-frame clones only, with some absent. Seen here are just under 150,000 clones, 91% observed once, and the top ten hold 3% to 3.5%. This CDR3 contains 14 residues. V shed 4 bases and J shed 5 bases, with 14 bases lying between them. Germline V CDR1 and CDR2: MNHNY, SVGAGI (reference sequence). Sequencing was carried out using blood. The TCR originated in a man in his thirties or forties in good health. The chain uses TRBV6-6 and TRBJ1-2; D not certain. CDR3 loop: CASSSQLLGYGYTF. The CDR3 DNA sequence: TGTGCCAGCAGTTCACAATTACTCGGTTATGGCTACACCTTC.